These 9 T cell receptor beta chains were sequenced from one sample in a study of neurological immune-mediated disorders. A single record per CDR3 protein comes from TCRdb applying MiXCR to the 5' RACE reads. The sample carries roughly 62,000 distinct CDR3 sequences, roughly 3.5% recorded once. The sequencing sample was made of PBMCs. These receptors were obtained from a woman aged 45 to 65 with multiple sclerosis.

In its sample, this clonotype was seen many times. The CDR3 protein is CASSHIRGAPEYEQYF. In DNA, the CDR3 is TGTGCCAGCAGCCACATCCGAGGTGCTCCCGAATACGAGCAGTACTTC. The rearrangement uses TRBV7-9 and TRBJ2-7; D is unresolved. Germline V CDR1 and CDR2: SEHNR, FQNEAQ (reference sequence). V lost 5 bases, J lost 4 bases, and 21 bases lay in between. This CDR3 has 16 amino acids.

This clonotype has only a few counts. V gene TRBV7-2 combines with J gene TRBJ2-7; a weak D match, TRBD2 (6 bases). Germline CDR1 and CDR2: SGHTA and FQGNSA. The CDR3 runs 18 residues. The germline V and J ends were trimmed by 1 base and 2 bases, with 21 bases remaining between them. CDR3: CASSLVLLGSGLPYEQYF. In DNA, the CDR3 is TGTGCCAGCAGCTTAGTTTTGCTCGGGAGCGGGTTACCCTACGAGCAGTACTTC.

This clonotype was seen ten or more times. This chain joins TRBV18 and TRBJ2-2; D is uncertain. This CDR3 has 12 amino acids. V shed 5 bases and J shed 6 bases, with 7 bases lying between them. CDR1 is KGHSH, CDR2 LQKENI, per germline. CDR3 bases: TGTGCCAGCTCAAAGGGTTCCGGGGAGCTGTTTTTT. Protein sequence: CASSKGSGELFF.

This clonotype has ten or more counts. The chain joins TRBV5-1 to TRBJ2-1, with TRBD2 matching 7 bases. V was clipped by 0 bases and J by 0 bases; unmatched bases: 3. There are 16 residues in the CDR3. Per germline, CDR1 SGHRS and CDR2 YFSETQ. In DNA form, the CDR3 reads TGCGCCAGCAGCTTGGATGGCGGGAGCTCCTACAATGAGCAGTTCTTC. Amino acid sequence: CASSLDGGSSYNEQFF. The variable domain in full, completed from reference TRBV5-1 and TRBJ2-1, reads KAGVTQTPRYLIKTRGQQVTLSCSPISGHRSVSWYQQTPGQGLQFLFEYFSETQRNKGNFPGRFSGRQFSNSRSEMNVSTLELGDSALYLCASSLDGGSSYNEQFFGPGTRLTVL.

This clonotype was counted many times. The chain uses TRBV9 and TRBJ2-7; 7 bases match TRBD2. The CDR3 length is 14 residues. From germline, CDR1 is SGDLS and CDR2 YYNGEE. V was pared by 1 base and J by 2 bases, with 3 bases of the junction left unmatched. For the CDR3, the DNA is TGTGCCAGCAGCGTAAGTGGGACTACCTACGAGCAGTACTTC. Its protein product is CASSVSGTTYEQYF.

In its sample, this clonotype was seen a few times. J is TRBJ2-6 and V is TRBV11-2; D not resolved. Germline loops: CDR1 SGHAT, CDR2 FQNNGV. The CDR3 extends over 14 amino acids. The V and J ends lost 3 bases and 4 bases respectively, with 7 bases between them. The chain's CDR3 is CASSLAGGANVLTF. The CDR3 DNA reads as TGTGCCAGCAGCTTGGCTGGCGGGGCCAACGTCCTGACTTTC.

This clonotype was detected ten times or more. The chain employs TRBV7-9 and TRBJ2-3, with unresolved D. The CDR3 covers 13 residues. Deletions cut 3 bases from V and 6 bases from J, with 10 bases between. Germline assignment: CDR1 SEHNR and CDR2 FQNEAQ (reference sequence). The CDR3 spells CASSFFGQDTQYF. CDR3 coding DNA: TGTGCCAGCAGCTTCTTTGGGCAGGATACGCAGTATTTT.

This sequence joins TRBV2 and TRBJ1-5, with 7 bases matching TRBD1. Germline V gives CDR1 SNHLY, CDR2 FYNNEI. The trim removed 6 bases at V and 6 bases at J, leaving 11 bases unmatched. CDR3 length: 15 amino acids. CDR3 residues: CASSSTGEFGQPQHF. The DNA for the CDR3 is TGTGCCAGCAGCTCCACAGGGGAATTTGGTCAGCCCCAGCATTTT.

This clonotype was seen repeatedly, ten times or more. The CDR3 is CATSGGSNTGELFF. CDR3 DNA sequence: TGTGCCACTTCAGGGGGATCGAACACCGGGGAGCTGTTTTTT. The rearrangement uses TRBV6-6 and TRBJ2-2; TRBD1 matches 7 bases. The CDR3 consists of 14 residues. Germline V gives CDR1 MNHNY, CDR2 SVGAGI (reference sequence). J lost 0 bases, V lost 10 bases, and 5 bases had no gene match.